Each of the 16 T cell receptor beta chains below was sequenced from the same sample in a study of monozygotic twins with inflammatory bowel disease. From the 5' RACE reads, TCRdb lists one entry per CDR3 protein and no DNA. The sample table includes 420,000 or so distinct CDR3 sequences. The sequencing input was blood. The receptor source for this set is a human donor with ulcerative colitis or Crohn's disease, or a healthy co-twin of an affected twin (not recorded which).

The V and J genes are TRBV18 and TRBJ2-5; TCRdb returns TRBD2, unconfirmable since there is no DNA. CDR3 size: 12 residues. Germline V gene sequence: CDR1 KGHSH, CDR2 LQKENI. This CDR3 reads CASSPEGFGPHF.

CDR3 sequence: CASSSAVKGRTDTQYF. The chain combines TRBV6-2 or TRBV6-3 with TRBJ2-3; TCRdb's D call, TRBD2, is unchecked because there is no DNA. The germline V gene has CDR1 MNHEY and CDR2 SVGEGT. CDR3 length: 16 amino acids.

The chain carries TRBV5-8 and TRBJ2-4; TCRdb lists TRBD1, though no DNA is available to test this call. The CDR3 sequence is 13 residues long. The germline gives CDR1 SGHTS, CDR2 YDEGEE. The CDR3 sequence is CASSFQGRNIQYF.

The chain uses TRBV12-3 or TRBV12-4 and TRBJ1-2; the TRBD1 assignment by TCRdb is unverifiable without DNA. The CDR3 is 13 amino acids. The chain's CDR3 is CASSLSTGVGYTF.

This chain's CDR3 is CASSPNRTGGPRGTQYF. V is TRBV18 and J is TRBJ2-5; TCRdb outputs TRBD1, but without DNA this stays unchecked. There are 17 residues in the CDR3. In germline, CDR1 is KGHSH, CDR2 LQKENI.

V usage is TRBV20-1 and J usage is TRBJ2-1; TCRdb picks TRBD2, but there is no DNA to check that call. CDR1 and CDR2 (germline): DFQATT, SNEGSKA (reference sequence). The CDR3 runs to 14 residues. The CDR3 region is CSAWTSGRGNEQFF.

The chain couples TRBV28 to TRBJ2-5; absent DNA, TCRdb's TRBD1 call cannot be checked. The V gene's germline CDR1 is MDHEN and CDR2 SYDVKM. The CDR3 sequence is 13 residues long. The CDR3 sequence: CATWQGIQETQYF.

The rearrangement links TRBV5-1 to TRBJ2-1; TCRdb calls TRBD1, which cannot be checked without DNA. Germline V CDR1 and CDR2: SGHRS, YFSETQ. CDR3 length equals 14 residues. CDR3 sequence reads: CASSLVGGLDEQFF.

V is TRBV3-1 and J is TRBJ1-1. The germline gives CDR1 LGHDT, CDR2 YNNKEL (reference sequence). The CDR3 runs to 14 residues. The CDR3 sequence: CASSQELLNTEAFF.

This chain connects TRBV5-6 to TRBJ1-5; the D gene TCRdb calls, TRBD1, cannot be checked with no DNA. Germline V gives CDR1 SGHDT, CDR2 YYEEEE. This CDR3 comprises 14 residues. The CDR3 loop reads CASSLDGGNQPQHF.

This chain joins TRBV6-1 and TRBJ2-5; TCRdb's assignment of TRBD1 cannot be checked, as there is no DNA. Germline CDR1 is MNHNS and CDR2 is SASEGT. This CDR3 is 13 amino acids long. CDR3: CASNRQIAETQYF.

V gene TRBV20-1 combines with J gene TRBJ2-7; TCRdb designates TRBD2, a call that cannot be tested without DNA. The CDR3 has 14 amino acids. Germline CDR1 reads DFQATT; CDR2 reads SNEGSKA (reference sequence). The CDR3 reads CSAISTSGKLEQYF.

The CDR3 reads CASSSRTGPRHNQPQHF. The chain uses TRBV27 and TRBJ1-5; the TCRdb call, TRBD1, lacks DNA for checking. The CDR3 is 17 amino acids. CDR1 and CDR2 (germline): MNHEY, SMNVEV (reference sequence).

The chain is built from TRBV12-3 or TRBV12-4 and TRBJ1-1; there is no DNA to check the TCRdb D call of TRBD1. This CDR3 comprises 16 residues. CDR3: CASSLGGAGARTEAFF.

The CDR3: CASSQELHQETQYF. This sequence joins TRBV3-1 and TRBJ2-5. The germline CDR1 and CDR2 sequences are LGHDT and YNNKEL (reference sequence). The CDR3 is made up of 14 amino acids.

The chain has TRBV7-9 and TRBJ1-1. Looked up from germline, CDR1 is SEHNR and CDR2 is FQNEAQ (reference sequence). CDR3 length: 14 amino acids. CDR3: CASSPTLGDTEAFF.